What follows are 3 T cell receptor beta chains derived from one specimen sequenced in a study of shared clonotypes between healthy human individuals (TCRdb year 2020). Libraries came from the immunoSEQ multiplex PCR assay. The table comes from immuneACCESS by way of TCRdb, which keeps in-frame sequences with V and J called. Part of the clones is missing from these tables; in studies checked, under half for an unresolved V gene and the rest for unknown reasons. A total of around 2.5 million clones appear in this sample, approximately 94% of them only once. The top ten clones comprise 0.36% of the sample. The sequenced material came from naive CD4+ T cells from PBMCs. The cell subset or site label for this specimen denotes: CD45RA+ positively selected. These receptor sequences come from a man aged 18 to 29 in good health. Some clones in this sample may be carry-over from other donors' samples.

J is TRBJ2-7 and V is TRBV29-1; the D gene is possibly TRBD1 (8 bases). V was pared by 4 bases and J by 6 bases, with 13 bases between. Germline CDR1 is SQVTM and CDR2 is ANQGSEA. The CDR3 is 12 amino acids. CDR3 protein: CSVAQGGSEQYF. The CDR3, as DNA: TGCAGCGTTGCACAGGGGGGGTCCGAGCAGTACTTC.

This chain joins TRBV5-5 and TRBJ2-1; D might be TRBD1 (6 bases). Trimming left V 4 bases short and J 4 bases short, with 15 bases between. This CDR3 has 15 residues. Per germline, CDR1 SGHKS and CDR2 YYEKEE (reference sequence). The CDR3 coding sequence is TGTGCCAGCAGCAGAGCCGGGACACAATACAATGAGCAGTTCTTC. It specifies CASSRAGTQYNEQFF.

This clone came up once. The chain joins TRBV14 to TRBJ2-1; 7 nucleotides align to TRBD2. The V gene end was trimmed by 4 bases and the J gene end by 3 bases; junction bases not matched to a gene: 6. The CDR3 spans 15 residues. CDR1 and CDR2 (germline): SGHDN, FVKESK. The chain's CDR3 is CASSLLGGGYNEQFF. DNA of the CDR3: TGTGCCAGCAGCCTACTTGGGGGGGGCTACAATGAGCAGTTCTTC.